This TCR beta chain comes out of a study of CD8 T cells in ankylosing spondylitis. The CDR3 covers 16 residues. Trimming shortened V by 4 bases and J by 2 bases, and 15 bases separated the two germline ends. TCRdb itself ran the 5' RACE reads through MiXCR, one entry per CDR3 protein. The repertoire holds about 130,000 distinct CDR3 sequences, with roughly an eighth as singletons. Sequenced input: blood, either unsorted or a sorted T cell fraction (not recorded which). The chain is built from TRBV12-3 or TRBV12-4 and TRBJ2-1, with D perhaps TRBD1 or TRBD2 (6 bases each). This receptor was taken from a female donor with ankylosing spondylitis or in good health (not recorded which). CDR3 nucleotides: TGTGCCAGCAGTTCAGGGGTTAGCGGTCCCTACAATGAGCAGTTCTTC. Residues: CASSSGVSGPYNEQFF.